The 7 T cell receptor beta chains given below trace back to one sample, sequenced in a study of cytomegalovirus exposure and HLA in healthy donors. This table comes from immunoSEQ multiplex PCR, and its TCRdb copy is limited to in-frame clones, with some not included. The sample consists of 110,000 or so clones, about 85% of them appearing once. Sequencing input: PBMCs. The receptors stem from a woman aged 18 to 35 in good health and CMV-seronegative.

This rearrangement joins TRBV5-6 to TRBJ1-1; 9 nucleotides align to TRBD1. The CDR3 runs 14 residues. Trimming removed 4 bases from V and 5 bases from J; junction bases left unmatched: 6. Germline V CDR1 and CDR2: SGHDT, YYEEEE. CDR3 sequence (DNA): TGTGCCAGCAGCAGGGGACAGGGAAAAACTGAAGCTTTCTTT. It yields the protein CASSRGQGKTEAFF.

The V gene is TRBV7-3, the J gene TRBJ2-1, with D possibly being TRBD2 (6 bases). This CDR3 contains 13 residues. Trimming pared 4 bases from V and 8 bases from J, leaving 12 bases between. CDR1 and CDR2 (germline): SGHTA, FQGTGA. The CDR3 is CASSSTGGYEQFF. The CDR3 DNA is TGTGCCAGCAGCTCTACCGGGGGTTATGAGCAGTTCTTC.

This sequence joins TRBV11-2 and TRBJ2-1, with D tentatively TRBD2 (6 bases). In germline, CDR1 is SGHAT, CDR2 FQNNGV. The V end lost 5 bases, the J end lost 4 bases, and 21 bases lay between the germline ends. The CDR3 spans 17 residues. The CDR3 sequence is CASSLRPPGLSYNEQFF. CDR3 sequence (DNA): TGTGCCAGCAGCCTCCGCCCCCCGGGACTCTCATACAATGAGCAGTTCTTC.

The chain has TRBV9 and TRBJ2-1; 8 bases match TRBD2. After removal of 3 bases from V and 4 bases from J, the junction contained 21 bases not matched to a gene. This CDR3 is built from 20 residues. CDR1 SGDLS and CDR2 YYNGEE come from the germline V gene. The CDR3 sequence: CASSGPQAGGPTLIYNEQFF. CDR3 coding DNA: TGTGCCAGCAGCGGGCCCCAGGCGGGGGGCCCCACCCTGATATACAATGAGCAGTTCTTC.

This clone has a single count. The chain combines TRBV5-6 with TRBJ2-1, with a weak D call TRBD1 (6 bases). Germline V gene lookup returns CDR1 SGHDT and CDR2 YYEEEE. V lost 5 bases and J 4 bases, leaving 13 bases between the germline ends. The length of the CDR3 is 14 residues. The CDR3: CASSQGFIYNEQFF. CDR3 sequence (DNA): TGTGCCAGCAGTCAGGGGTTCATATACAATGAGCAGTTCTTC. The complete variable domain, with remaining parts taken from reference TRBV5-6 and TRBJ2-1, reads DAGVTQSPTHLIKTRGQQVTLRCSPKSGHDTVSWYQQALGQGPQFIFQYYEEEERQRGNFPDRFSGHQFPNYSSELNVNALLLGDSALYLCASSQGFIYNEQFFGPGTRLTVL.

The chain employs TRBV5-1 and TRBJ2-3, with TRBD2 matching 13 bases. CDR1 and CDR2 from the germline V gene are SGHRS and YFSETQ. V shed 1 base, J shed 2 bases, and the junction held 7 bases outside the gene matches. The CDR3 is made up of 18 amino acids. CDR3 in amino acids: CASSLRLAGGVSTDTQYF. The CDR3 region has the DNA TGCGCCAGCAGCTTGAGACTAGCGGGGGGCGTATCCACAGATACGCAGTATTTT. The full variable domain, completed using reference TRBV5-1 and TRBJ2-3, is KAGVTQTPRYLIKTRGQQVTLSCSPISGHRSVSWYQQTPGQGLQFLFEYFSETQRNKGNFPGRFSGRQFSNSRSEMNVSTLELGDSALYLCASSLRLAGGVSTDTQYFGPGTRLTVL.

V usage is TRBV15 and J usage is TRBJ2-7; the match to TRBD1 covers 9 bases. Germline-derived CDR1 and CDR2 are LNHNV and YYDKDF (reference sequence). Trimming cost V 5 bases and J 4 bases; bases outside gene matches: 21. The CDR3 sequence is 19 residues long. The CDR3, as DNA: TGTGCCACCAGCGCCCGTCCCGGGACAGGGATCCTGAGGATATACGAGCAGTACTTC. This translates into CATSARPGTGILRIYEQYF.